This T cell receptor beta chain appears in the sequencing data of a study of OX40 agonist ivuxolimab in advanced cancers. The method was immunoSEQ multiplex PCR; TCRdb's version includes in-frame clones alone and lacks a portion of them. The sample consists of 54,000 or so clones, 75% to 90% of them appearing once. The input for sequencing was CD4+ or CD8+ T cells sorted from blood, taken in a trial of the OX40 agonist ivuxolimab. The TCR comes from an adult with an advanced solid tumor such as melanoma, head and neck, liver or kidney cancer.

As DNA, the CDR3 is TGTGCCAGCGGCACAACAGGGTTGGAGACCCAGTACTTC. Translating gives CASGTTGLETQYF. The J gene is TRBJ2-5, the V gene TRBV5-4; TRBD1 might be the D (6 bases). This CDR3 is 13 amino acids long. V lost 7 bases and J 5 bases, leaving 15 bases between the germline ends. The germline V gene has CDR1 SGHNT and CDR2 YYREEE (reference sequence).